This T cell receptor beta chain was captured in a study of tissue T cells after allogeneic stem cell transplantation. The CDR3 has 15 residues. In germline, CDR1 is KGHTA, CDR2 FQNQQP. Measured with immunoSEQ multiplex PCR; TCRdb has only the in-frame clones, and not every one. The sample holds about 5,000 clones, approximately 41% seen once. Notes on the study in general: Motif-based clustering found tissue-specific repertoire signatures shared across patients, though few clones were shared. Anatomically similar tissues had similar TCR repertoires within each patient.

The time point here: mouse harvest day 14 after allogeneic transplant. The graft held 10^6 splenic CD5+ T cells and 10^7 T-cell-depleted bone marrow cells. This clone was recorded a few times. What it binds is not known. The gene symbols are mouse symbols. The read halts 1 residue ahead of the CDR3 end, with the missing end drawn from the germline J gene. V and J are TRBV23 and TRBJ1-4; TRBD1, as called in the table, went unchecked against the DNA. This receptor was obtained from a female BALB/c mouse given C57BL/6 T cells with graft-versus-host disease after an allogeneic hematopoietic cell transplant. Sequences were obtained from gut tissue. CDR3 DNA, as far as it was read: TGCTCCAGCAGTCAACCGGGACAGGGGAACGAAAGATTATTT. This gives the protein CSSSQPGQGNERLF. The full-length CDR3 reads as CSSSQPGQGNERLFF. Supplemented by reference TRBV23 and TRBJ1-4, the full variable domain reads DAAVTQKPRYLIKMKGQEAEMKCIPEKGHTAVFWYQQKQSKELKFLIYFQNQQPLDQIDMVKERFSAVCPSSSLCSLGIRTCEAEDSALYLCSSSQPGQGNERLFFGHGTKLSVL.